These T cell receptor beta chains were read from a single sample in a study of T cells in Graves' hyperthyroidism and ophthalmopathy. TCRdb ran MiXCR on the multiplex PCR reads and lists one entry per CDR3 protein. The sample shows approximately 520,000 distinct CDR3 sequences, less than 25% of them seen only once. Material for sequencing was blood. These receptors were collected from a man younger than 30 with Graves' hyperthyroidism. Both conserved end residues are part of each CDR3. The D gene is left open where the match is weak. Clone size appears in some rows only: once, few, many, or a class for an expanded clone.

size: many
J: TRBJ1-1
V: TRBV20-1
D: NA
CDR3: CSARGTTDTEAFF
DNA: TGCAGTGCGCGGGGGACAACCGACACTGAAGCTTTCTTT

size: few
J: TRBJ2-5
V: TRBV11-3
D: NA
CDR3: CASSLVGGDLQETQYF
DNA: TGTGCCAGCAGCTTAGTGGGGGGCGACTTACAAGAGACCCAGTACTTC

size: many
J: TRBJ1-1
V: TRBV2
D: NA
CDR3: CASTLGPYTEAFF
DNA: TGTGCCAGCACTCTAGGGCCTTACACTGAAGCTTTCTTT

size: NA
J: TRBJ1-2
V: TRBV27
D: NA
CDR3: CASSFGPDYGYTF
DNA: TGTGCCAGCAGCTTTGGCCCGGACTATGGCTACACCTTC

size: NA
J: TRBJ1-5
V: TRBV5-5
D: NA
CDR3: CASSLRWAVKEPQHF
DNA: TGTGCCAGCAGCTTGAGGTGGGCAGTTAAGGAGCCCCAGCATTTT

size: few
J: TRBJ1-1
V: TRBV3-1
D: NA
CDR3: CASSQGPKGAFF
DNA: TGTGCCAGCAGCCAGGGACCGAAGGGAGCTTTCTTT

size: many
J: TRBJ1-1
V: TRBV7-2
D: NA
CDR3: CASRTRSRVGAEAFF
DNA: TGTGCCAGCAGGACCAGATCAAGGGTGGGCGCTGAAGCTTTCTTT

size: many
J: TRBJ1-5
V: TRBV28
D: NA
CDR3: CASSLRQGSQPQHF
DNA: TGTGCCAGCAGTTTAAGGCAGGGGTCCCAGCCCCAGCATTTT

size: once
J: TRBJ2-5
V: TRBV4-1
D: TRBD1
CDR3: CASSQDQGAGETQYF
DNA: TGCGCCAGCAGCCAAGATCAGGGGGCGGGTGAGACCCAGTACTTC

size: NA
J: TRBJ1-5
V: TRBV18
D: NA
CDR3: CASSPSGASWGNQPQHF
DNA: TGTGCCAGCTCACCAAGTGGGGCGAGTTGGGGTAATCAGCCCCAGCATTTT

size: few
J: TRBJ2-7
V: TRBV30
D: NA
CDR3: CAWKGWNQRNVYEQYF
DNA: TGTGCCTGGAAGGGGTGGAACCAGCGGAATGTATACGAGCAGTACTTC

size: few
J: TRBJ2-4
V: TRBV30
D: TRBD1
CDR3: CAWAAWTGENIQYF
DNA: TGTGCCTGGGCAGCCTGGACAGGGGAAAACATTCAGTACTTC

size: NA
J: TRBJ1-3
V: TRBV6-1
D: NA
CDR3: CATSGSGNTIYF
DNA: TGTGCCACATCAGGCTCTGGAAACACCATATATTTT

size: many
J: TRBJ1-1
V: TRBV27
D: TRBD1
CDR3: CASSSPYRGVSAEAFF
DNA: TGTGCCAGCAGTTCCCCTTACAGGGGGGTTTCGGCTGAAGCTTTCTTT

size: few
J: TRBJ1-1
V: TRBV30
D: NA
CDR3: CAWSDMGLLGTEAFF
DNA: TGTGCCTGGAGTGACATGGGGCTCTTGGGTACTGAAGCTTTCTTT

size: NA
J: TRBJ2-5
V: TRBV6-5
D: TRBD1
CDR3: CASSYSGQGARETQYF
DNA: TGTGCCAGCAGTTACTCAGGACAGGGGGCCCGAGAGACCCAGTACTTC

size: NA
J: TRBJ2-4
V: TRBV11-1
D: NA
CDR3: CASSLGITGWSDIQYF
DNA: TGTGCCAGCAGCTTAGGGATTACAGGGTGGAGCGACATTCAGTACTTC

size: many
J: TRBJ1-1
V: TRBV7-9
D: NA
CDR3: CASSEHRTEAFF
DNA: TGTGCCAGCAGCGAACACAGGACTGAAGCTTTCTTT

size: many
J: TRBJ1-6
V: TRBV11-2
D: TRBD1
CDR3: CASSPGQGYSPLHF
DNA: TGTGCCAGCAGCCCCGGACAGGGGTATTCACCCCTCCACTTT

size: NA
J: TRBJ2-5
V: TRBV7-9
D: TRBD2
CDR3: CASRGDGGAGETQYF
DNA: TGTGCCAGCAGAGGAGACGGGGGGGCCGGAGAGACCCAGTACTTC

size: many
J: TRBJ2-7
V: TRBV11-2
D: TRBD2
CDR3: CASILARGGRQYF
DNA: TGTGCCAGCATCCTGGCTAGGGGAGGGAGGCAGTACTTC

size: many
J: TRBJ2-4
V: TRBV29-1
D: NA
CDR3: CSVGLPAKNIQYF
DNA: TGCAGCGTTGGACTTCCAGCCAAAAACATTCAGTACTTC

size: many
J: TRBJ2-7
V: TRBV20-1
D: TRBD1
CDR3: CSGLGQGPYEQYF
DNA: TGCAGTGGCCTGGGACAGGGTCCCTACGAGCAGTACTTC

size: many
J: TRBJ2-1
V: TRBV20-1
D: NA
CDR3: CSARALSSYNEQFF
DNA: TGCAGTGCTAGAGCTCTGAGCTCCTACAATGAGCAGTTCTTC